This T cell receptor (beta chain) was found in a study of PD-L1 blockade in urothelial cancer. Study information: Bladder-origin urothelial cancer in males described about 90% of the 29 patients. Once treatment had started, blood was analyzed at 3 weeks (second dose) and again at 6 weeks.

Time point described: pretreatment peripheral blood. All patients handed over anywhere from 1 to 8 samples, pretreatment and on-treatment. CDR3 length equals 15 residues. Trimming took 2 bases from V and 0 from J, leaving 8 bases between them. Germline CDR1 reads SGDLS; CDR2 reads YYNGEE. Profiled with immunoSEQ multiplex PCR; TCRdb holds only in-frame clones, not every one. The sample records more than 55,000 clones, 81% being singletons. The TCR was taken from a man between 65 and 80 years old with urothelial cancer. This specimen was PBMCs, taken around atezolizumab (anti-PD-L1) treatment. The gene calls are TRBV9 and TRBJ1-4; D gene unclear. CDR3 amino acids: CASSVADATNEKLFF. The CDR3, as DNA: TGTGCCAGCAGCGTGGCCGATGCAACTAATGAAAAACTGTTTTTT. The complete variable domain, with remaining parts taken from reference TRBV9 and TRBJ1-4, reads DSGVTQTPKHLITATGQRVTLRCSPRSGDLSVYWYQQSLDQGLQFLIQYYNGEERAKGNILERFSAQQFPDLHSELNLSSLELGDSALYFCASSVADATNEKLFFGSGTQLSVL.